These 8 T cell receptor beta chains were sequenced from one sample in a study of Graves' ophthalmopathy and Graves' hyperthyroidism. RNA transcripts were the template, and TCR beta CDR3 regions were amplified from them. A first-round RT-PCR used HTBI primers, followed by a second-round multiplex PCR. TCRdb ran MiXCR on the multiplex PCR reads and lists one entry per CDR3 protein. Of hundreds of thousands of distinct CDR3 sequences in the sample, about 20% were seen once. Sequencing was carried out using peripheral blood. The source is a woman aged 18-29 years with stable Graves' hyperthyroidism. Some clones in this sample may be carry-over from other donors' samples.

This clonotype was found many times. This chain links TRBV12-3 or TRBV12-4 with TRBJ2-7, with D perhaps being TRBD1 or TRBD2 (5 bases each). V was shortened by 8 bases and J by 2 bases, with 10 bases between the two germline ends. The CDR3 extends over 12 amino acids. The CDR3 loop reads CASGTVAYEQYF. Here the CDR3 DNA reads TGTGCCAGCGGGACGGTGGCCTACGAGCAGTACTTC.

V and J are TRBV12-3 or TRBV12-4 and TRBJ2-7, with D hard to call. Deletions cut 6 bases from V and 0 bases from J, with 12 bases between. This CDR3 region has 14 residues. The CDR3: CASSSPALSYEQYF. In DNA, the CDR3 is TGTGCCAGCAGCTCCCCAGCTCTCTCCTACGAGCAGTACTTC.

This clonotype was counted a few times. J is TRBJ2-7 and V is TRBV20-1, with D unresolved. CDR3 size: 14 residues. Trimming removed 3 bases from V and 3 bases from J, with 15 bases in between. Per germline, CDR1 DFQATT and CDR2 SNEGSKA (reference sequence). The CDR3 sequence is CSARLETHYYEQYF. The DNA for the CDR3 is TGCAGTGCTAGGCTAGAAACCCACTACTACGAGCAGTACTTC.

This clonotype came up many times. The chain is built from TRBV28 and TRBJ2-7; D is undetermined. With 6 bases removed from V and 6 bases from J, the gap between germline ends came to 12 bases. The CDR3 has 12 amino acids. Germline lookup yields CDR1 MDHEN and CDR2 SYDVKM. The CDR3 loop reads CASSLSFSEQYF. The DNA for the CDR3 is TGTGCCAGCAGCCTATCCTTTTCCGAGCAGTACTTC.

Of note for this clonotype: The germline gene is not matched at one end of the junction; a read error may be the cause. The CDR3 DNA reads as TGTGCTAGCAGTTTCTATTGTCAGGTAATCTACGAGCAGTACTTC. As protein: CASSFYCQVIYEQYF. The V and J genes are TRBV28 and TRBJ2-7; no clear D. Germline-derived CDR1 and CDR2 are MDHEN and SYDVKM. The CDR3 length is 15 residues.

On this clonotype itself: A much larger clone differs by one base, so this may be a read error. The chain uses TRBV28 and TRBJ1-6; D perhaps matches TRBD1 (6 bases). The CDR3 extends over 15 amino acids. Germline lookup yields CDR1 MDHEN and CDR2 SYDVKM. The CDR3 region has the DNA TGTGCCATAAACTCAGGGGTCGGGAATAATTCACACCTCCACTTT. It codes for CAINSGVGNNSHLHF.

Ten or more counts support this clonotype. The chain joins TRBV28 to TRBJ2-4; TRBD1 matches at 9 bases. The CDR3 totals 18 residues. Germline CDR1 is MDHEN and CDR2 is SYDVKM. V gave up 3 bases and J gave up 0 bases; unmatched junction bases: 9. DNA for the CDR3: TGTGCCAGCAGTTTCCACGGGACAGGGCCTCTAGCCAAAAACATTCAGTACTTC. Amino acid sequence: CASSFHGTGPLAKNIQYF.

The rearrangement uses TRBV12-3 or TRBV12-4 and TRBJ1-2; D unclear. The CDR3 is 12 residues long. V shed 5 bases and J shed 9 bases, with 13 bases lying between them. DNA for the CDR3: TGTGCCAGCAGTCCCGCTGACACGAGCTACACCTTC. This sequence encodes CASSPADTSYTF.